Reported below is one T cell receptor beta chain. An input of roughly 0.5 to 1 ug of RNA was subjected to reverse transcription using random hexamers. Amplification of TCR beta CDR3 was carried out by immunoSEQ multiplex PCR, which covered 54 Vbeta and 13 Jbeta segments. MiXCR, run by TCRdb on the immunoSEQ multiplex PCR reads, gives a single entry per CDR3 protein. The sample lists about 200,000 distinct CDR3 sequences; approximately 95% were seen once. The multiple sclerosis control group comprised treatment-naive patients with stable or active relapsing-remitting disease. These data come from a study of CD8 T cells in Susac syndrome. The V and J ends lost 10 bases and 1 base respectively, with 20 bases between them. The CDR3 is 16 amino acids. In germline, CDR1 is MDHEN, CDR2 SYDVKM.

The chain recombines TRBV28 with TRBJ2-4; perhaps TRBD1 as D (7 bases). The source is a human donor with multiple sclerosis. Material: CD4+ T cells from PBMCs. The DNA of the CDR3 is TGTGCCACCCTCCCAGGGGGGATCGTCGCCAAAAACATTCAGTACTTC. As protein: CATLPGGIVAKNIQYF.